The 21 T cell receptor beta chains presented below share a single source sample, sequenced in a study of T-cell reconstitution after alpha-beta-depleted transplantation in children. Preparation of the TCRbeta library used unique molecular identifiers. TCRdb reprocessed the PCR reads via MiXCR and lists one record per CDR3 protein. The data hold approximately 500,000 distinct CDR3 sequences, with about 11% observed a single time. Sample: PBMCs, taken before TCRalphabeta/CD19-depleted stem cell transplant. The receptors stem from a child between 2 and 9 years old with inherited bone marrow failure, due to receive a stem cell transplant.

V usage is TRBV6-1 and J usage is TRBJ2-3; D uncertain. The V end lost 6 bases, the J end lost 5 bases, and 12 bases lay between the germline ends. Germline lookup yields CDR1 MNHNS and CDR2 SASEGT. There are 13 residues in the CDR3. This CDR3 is CASSLTVGDTQYF. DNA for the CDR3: TGTGCCAGCAGCCTCACGGTGGGAGATACGCAGTATTTT.

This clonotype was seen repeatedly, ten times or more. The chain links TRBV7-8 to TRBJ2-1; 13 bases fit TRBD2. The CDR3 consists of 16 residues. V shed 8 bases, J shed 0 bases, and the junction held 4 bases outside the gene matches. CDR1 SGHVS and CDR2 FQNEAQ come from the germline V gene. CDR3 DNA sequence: TGTGCCAGCGGGACTAGCGGGAAGAGCTCCTACAATGAGCAGTTCTTC. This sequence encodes CASGTSGKSSYNEQFF.

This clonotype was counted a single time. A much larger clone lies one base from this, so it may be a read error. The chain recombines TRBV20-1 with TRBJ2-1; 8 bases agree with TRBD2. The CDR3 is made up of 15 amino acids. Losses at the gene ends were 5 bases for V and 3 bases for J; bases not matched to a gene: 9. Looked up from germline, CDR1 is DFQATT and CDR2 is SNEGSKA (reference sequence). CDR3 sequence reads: CSAEGLAECYNEQFF. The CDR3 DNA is TGCAGTGCTGAAGGACTAGCCGAGTGCTACAATGAGCAGTTCTTC.

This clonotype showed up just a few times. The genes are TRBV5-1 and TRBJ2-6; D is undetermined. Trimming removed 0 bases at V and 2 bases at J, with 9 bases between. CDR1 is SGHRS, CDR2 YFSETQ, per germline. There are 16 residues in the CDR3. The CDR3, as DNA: TGCGCCAGCAGCTTGGCCTTGGGCCCTGGGGCCAACGTCCTGACTTTC. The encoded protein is CASSLALGPGANVLTF. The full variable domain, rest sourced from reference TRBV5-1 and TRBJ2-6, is KAGVTQTPRYLIKTRGQQVTLSCSPISGHRSVSWYQQTPGQGLQFLFEYFSETQRNKGNFPGRFSGRQFSNSRSEMNVSTLELGDSALYLCASSLALGPGANVLTFGAGSRLTVL.

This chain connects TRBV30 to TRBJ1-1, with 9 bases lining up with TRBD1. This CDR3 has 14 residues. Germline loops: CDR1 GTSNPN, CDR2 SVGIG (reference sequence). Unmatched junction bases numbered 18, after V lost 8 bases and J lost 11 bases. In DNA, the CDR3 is TGTGCCGGTAATCGGGACAGGGTCCGTGCAGGGGCTTTCTTT. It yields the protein CAGNRDRVRAGAFF.

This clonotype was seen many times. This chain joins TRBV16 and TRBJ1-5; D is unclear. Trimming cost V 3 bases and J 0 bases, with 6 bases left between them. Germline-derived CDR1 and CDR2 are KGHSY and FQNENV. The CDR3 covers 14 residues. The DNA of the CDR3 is TGTGCCAGCAGCCAGTACGGTAGCAATCAGCCCCAGCATTTT. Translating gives CASSQYGSNQPQHF.

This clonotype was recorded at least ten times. The DNA of the CDR3 is TGTGCCATCAGTGACAGGAGAACGAACACCGGGGAGCTGTTTTTT. Translating it yields CAISDRRTNTGELFF. The chain links TRBV10-3 to TRBJ2-2; D is unresolved. The V and J ends lost 3 bases and 0 bases respectively, with 8 bases between them. This CDR3 region has 15 residues. CDR1 and CDR2 (germline): ENHRY, SYGVKD.

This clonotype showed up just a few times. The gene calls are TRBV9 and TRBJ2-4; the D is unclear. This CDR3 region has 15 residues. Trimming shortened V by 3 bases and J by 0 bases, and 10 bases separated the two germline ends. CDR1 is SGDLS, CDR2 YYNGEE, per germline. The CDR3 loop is CASSARTVAKNIQYF. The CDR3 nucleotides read TGTGCCAGCAGCGCCCGGACCGTAGCCAAAAACATTCAGTACTTC.

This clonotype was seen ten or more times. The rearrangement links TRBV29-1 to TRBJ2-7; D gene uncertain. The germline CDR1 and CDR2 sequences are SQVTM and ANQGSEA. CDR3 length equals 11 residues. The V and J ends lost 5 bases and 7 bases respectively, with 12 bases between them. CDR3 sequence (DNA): TGCAGCGTTATCTGGACGGGTGAGCAGTACTTC. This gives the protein CSVIWTGEQYF.

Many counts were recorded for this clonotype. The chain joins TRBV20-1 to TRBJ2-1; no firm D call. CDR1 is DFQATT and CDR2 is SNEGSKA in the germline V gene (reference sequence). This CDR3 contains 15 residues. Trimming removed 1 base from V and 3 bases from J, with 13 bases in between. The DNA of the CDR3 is TGCAGTGCTAGAGCCCTCCCAACTATCTACAATGAGCAGTTCTTC. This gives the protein CSARALPTIYNEQFF.

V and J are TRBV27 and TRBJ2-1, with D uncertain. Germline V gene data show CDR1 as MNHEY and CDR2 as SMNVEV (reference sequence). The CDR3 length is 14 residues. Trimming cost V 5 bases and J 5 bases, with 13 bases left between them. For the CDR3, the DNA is TGTGCCAGCAGTAACGAGTGGGCCGACAATGAGCAGTTCTTC. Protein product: CASSNEWADNEQFF.

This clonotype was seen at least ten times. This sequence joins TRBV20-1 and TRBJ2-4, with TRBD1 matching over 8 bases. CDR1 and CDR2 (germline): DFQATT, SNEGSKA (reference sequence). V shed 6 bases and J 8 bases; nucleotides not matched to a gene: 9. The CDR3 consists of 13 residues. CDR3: CSATDRGRDIQYF. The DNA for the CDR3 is TGCAGTGCAACCGACAGGGGACGGGACATTCAGTACTTC.

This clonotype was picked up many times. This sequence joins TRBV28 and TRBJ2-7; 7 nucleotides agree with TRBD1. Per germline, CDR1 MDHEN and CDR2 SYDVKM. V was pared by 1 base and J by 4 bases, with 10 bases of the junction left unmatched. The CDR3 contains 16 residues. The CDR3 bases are TGTGCCAGCAGTTTATCCCTCACAGGGGATCGGTACGAGCAGTACTTC. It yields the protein CASSLSLTGDRYEQYF. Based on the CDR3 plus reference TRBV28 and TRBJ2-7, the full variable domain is DVKVTQSSRYLVKRTGEKVFLECVQDMDHENMFWYRQDPGLGLRLIYFSYDVKMKEKGDIPEGYSVSREKKERFSLILESASTNQTSMYLCASSLSLTGDRYEQYFGPGTRLTVT.

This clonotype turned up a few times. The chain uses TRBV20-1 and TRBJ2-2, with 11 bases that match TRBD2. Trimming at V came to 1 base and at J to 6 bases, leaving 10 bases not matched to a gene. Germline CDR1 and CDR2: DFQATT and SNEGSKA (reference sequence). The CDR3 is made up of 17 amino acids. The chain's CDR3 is CSARGGGVAGGPGELFF. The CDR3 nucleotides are TGCAGTGCTAGAGGTGGTGGGGTAGCGGGAGGGCCCGGGGAGCTGTTTTTT.

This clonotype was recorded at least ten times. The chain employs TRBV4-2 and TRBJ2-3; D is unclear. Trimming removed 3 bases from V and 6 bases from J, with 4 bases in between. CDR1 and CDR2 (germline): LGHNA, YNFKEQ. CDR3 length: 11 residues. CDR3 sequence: CASSQDDTQYF. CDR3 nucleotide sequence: TGTGCCAGCAGCCAGGATGATACGCAGTATTTT.

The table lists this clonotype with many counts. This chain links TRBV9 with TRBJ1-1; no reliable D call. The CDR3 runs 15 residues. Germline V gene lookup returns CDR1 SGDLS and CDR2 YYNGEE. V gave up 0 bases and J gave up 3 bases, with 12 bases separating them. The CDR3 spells CASSVGAGQYTEAFF. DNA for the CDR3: TGTGCCAGCAGCGTAGGGGCAGGCCAGTACACTGAAGCTTTCTTT.

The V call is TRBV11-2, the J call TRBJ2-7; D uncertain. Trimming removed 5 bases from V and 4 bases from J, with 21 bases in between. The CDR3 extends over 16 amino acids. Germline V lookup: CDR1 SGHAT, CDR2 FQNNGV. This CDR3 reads CASSRRARSSFYEQYF. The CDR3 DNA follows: TGTGCCAGCAGCCGTCGAGCGCGCTCCTCCTTTTACGAGCAGTACTTC.

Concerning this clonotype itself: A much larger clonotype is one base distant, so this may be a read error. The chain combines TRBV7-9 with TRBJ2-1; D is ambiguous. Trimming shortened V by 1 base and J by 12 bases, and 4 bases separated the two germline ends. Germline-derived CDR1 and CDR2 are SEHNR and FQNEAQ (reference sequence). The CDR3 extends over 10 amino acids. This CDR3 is CASSLDPQFF. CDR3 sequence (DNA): TGTGCCAGCAGCTTAGATCCGCAGTTCTTC.

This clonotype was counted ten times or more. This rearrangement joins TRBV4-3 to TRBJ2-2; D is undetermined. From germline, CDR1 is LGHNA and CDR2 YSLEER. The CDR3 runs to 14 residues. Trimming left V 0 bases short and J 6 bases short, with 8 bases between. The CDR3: CASSQDGGPGELFF. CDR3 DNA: TGCGCCAGCAGCCAAGACGGCGGACCCGGGGAGCTGTTTTTT.

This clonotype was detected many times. The CDR3 DNA follows: TGTGCCATCAGTGCCCCTAGCGGGAGTGGGGATACGCAGTATTTT. Amino acids: CAISAPSGSGDTQYF. The J gene is TRBJ2-3, the V gene TRBV10-3, with 10 bases lining up with TRBD2. The CDR3 totals 15 residues. The germline V gene encodes CDR1 ENHRY and CDR2 SYGVKD. V was clipped by 4 bases and J by 6 bases; unmatched bases: 7.

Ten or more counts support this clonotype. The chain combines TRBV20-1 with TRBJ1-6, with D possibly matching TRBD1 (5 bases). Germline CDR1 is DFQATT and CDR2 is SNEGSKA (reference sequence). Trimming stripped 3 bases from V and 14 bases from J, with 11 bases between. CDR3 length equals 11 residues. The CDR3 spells CSASRREALHF. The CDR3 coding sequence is TGCAGTGCTAGTCGCAGGGAGGCCCTCCACTTT.